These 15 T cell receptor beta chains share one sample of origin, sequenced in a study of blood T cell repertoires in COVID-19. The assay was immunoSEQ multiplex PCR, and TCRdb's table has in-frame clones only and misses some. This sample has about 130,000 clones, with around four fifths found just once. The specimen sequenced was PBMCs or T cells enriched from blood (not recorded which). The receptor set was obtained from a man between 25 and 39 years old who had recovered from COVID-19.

In DNA, the CDR3 is TGCGCCAGCAGCTTAGGGGGACAGGGAGGCACCGGGGAGCTGTTTTTT. Translating it yields CASSLGGQGGTGELFF. The chain links TRBV5-1 to TRBJ2-2; 9 bases match TRBD1. The CDR3 runs to 16 residues. CDR1 is SGHRS, CDR2 YFSETQ, per germline. The V gene end was trimmed by 2 bases and the J gene end by 4 bases; junction bases not matched to a gene: 6.

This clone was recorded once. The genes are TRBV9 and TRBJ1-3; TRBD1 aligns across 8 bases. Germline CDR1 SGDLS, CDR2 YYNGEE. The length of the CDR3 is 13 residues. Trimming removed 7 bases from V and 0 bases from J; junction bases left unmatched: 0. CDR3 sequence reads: CASGTGSGNTIYF. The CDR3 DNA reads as TGTGCCAGCGGGACAGGCTCTGGAAACACCATATATTTT. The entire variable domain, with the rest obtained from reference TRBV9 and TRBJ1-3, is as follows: DSGVTQTPKHLITATGQRVTLRCSPRSGDLSVYWYQQSLDQGLQFLIQYYNGEERAKGNILERFSAQQFPDLHSELNLSSLELGDSALYFCASGTGSGNTIYFGEGSWLTVV.

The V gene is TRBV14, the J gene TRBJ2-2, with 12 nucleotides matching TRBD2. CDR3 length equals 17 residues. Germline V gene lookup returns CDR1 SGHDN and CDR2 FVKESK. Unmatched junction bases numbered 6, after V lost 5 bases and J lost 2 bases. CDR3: CASSARLAGANTGELFF. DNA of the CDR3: TGTGCCAGCAGCGCTCGACTAGCGGGAGCTAACACCGGGGAGCTGTTTTTT. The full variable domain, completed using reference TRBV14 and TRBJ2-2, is EAGVTQFPSHSVIEKGQTVTLRCDPISGHDNLYWYRRVMGKEIKFLLHFVKESKQDESGMPNNRFLAERTGGTYSTLKVQPAELEDSGVYFCASSARLAGANTGELFFGEGSRLTVL.

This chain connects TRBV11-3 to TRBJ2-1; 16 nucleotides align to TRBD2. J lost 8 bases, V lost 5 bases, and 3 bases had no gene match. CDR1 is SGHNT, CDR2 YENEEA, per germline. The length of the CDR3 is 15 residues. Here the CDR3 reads CASSAGLAGGHEQFF. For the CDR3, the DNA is TGTGCCAGCAGCGCGGGACTAGCGGGAGGGCATGAGCAGTTCTTC.

The CDR3 sequence is CASSPGRGTGYTF. CDR3 in DNA: TGTGCCAGCAGCCCTGGGAGGGGCACTGGCTACACCTTC. This chain connects TRBV6-2 or TRBV6-3 to TRBJ1-2; a possible D gene is TRBD1 (5 bases). The CDR3 contains 13 residues. Germline CDR1 reads MNHEY; CDR2 reads SVGEGT. Trimming removed 6 bases from V and 7 bases from J, with 15 bases in between.

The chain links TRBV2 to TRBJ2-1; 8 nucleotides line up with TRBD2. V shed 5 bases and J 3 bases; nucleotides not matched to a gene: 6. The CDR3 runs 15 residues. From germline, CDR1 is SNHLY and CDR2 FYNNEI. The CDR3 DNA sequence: TGTGCCAGCAGTACGGAGCGGGAGTTCTACAATGAGCAGTTCTTC. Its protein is CASSTEREFYNEQFF.

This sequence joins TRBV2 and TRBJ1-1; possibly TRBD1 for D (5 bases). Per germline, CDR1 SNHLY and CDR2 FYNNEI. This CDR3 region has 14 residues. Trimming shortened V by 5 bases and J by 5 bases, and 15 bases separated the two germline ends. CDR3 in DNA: TGTGCCAGCAGTTTCGACAGCTTACAGACTGAAGCTTTCTTT. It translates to CASSFDSLQTEAFF.

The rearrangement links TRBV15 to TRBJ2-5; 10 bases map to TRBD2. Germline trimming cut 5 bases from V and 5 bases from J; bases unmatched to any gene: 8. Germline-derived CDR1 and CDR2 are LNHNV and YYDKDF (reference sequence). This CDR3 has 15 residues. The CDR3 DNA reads TGTGCCACCAGCTATGAGCGGGGGGGCGGGGAGACCCAGTACTTC. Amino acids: CATSYERGGGETQYF.

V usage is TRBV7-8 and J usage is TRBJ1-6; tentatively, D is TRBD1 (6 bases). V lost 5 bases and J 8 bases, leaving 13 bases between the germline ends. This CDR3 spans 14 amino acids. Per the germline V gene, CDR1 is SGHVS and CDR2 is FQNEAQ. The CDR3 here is CASSQLTGYSPLHF. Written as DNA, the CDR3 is TGTGCCAGCAGCCAATTGACAGGTTATTCACCCCTCCACTTT.

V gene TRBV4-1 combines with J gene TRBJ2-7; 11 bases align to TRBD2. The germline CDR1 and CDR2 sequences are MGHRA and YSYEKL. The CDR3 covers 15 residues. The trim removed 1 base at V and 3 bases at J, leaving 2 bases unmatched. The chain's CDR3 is CASSQASGGYYEQYV. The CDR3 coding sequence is TGCGCCAGCAGCCAAGCTAGCGGGGGGTACTACGAGCAGTACGTC.

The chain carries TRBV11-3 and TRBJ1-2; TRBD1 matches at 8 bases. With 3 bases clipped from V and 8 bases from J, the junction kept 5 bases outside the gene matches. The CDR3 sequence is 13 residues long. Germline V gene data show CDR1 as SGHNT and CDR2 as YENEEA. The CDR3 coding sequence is TGTGCCAGCAGCTTTACAGGGGGAAGAGGCTACACCTTC. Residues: CASSFTGGRGYTF.

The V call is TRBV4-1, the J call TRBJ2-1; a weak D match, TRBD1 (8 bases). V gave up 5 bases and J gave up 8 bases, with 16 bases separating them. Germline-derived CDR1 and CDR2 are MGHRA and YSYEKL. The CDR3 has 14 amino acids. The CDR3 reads CASSAVQGGDEQFF. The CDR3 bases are TGCGCCAGCAGCGCGGTACAGGGGGGGGATGAGCAGTTCTTC.

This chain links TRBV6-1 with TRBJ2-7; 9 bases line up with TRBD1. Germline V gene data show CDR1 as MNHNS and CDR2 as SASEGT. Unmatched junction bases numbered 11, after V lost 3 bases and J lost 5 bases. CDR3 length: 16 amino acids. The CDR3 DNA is TGTGCCAGCAGTGATGTTGCGTTGGGACAGGGTCACGAGCAGTACTTC. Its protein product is CASSDVALGQGHEQYF.

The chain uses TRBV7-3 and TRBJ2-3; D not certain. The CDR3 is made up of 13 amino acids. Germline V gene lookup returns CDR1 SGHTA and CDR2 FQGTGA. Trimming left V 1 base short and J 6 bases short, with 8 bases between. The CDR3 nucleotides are TGTGCCAGCAGCTTAATAGTGGAGGATACGCAGTATTTT. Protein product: CASSLIVEDTQYF.

The CDR3 nucleotides are TGTGCCACAGTAGCGGGAGGGAGCTCCTACAATGAGCAGTTCTTC. Protein product: CATVAGGSSYNEQFF. The chain has TRBV19 and TRBJ2-1, with 11 bases fitting TRBD2. The CDR3 runs to 15 residues. The germline CDR1 and CDR2 sequences are LNHDA and SQIVND (reference sequence). Trimming cost V 10 bases and J 0 bases; bases outside gene matches: 5.